The 24 T cell receptor beta chains presented below share a single source sample, sequenced in a study of blood T cell repertoires in COVID-19. Clones were read by immunoSEQ multiplex PCR, and TCRdb kept only the in-frame ones, dropping some. The repertoire holds some 110,000 clones, with around nine tenths as singletons. Sequences were obtained from peripheral blood. The receptor set was obtained from a man aged 35 to 55 with acute or convalescent COVID-19.

This clone was detected only once. Other DNA sequences within the sample encode an identical CDR3. The rearrangement uses TRBV5-1 and TRBJ1-2; no clear D gene. The length of the CDR3 is 13 residues. Germline V gene lookup returns CDR1 SGHRS and CDR2 YFSETQ. Trimming stripped 0 bases from V and 2 bases from J, with 5 bases between. CDR3 sequence: CASSLGQNYGYTF. CDR3 bases: TGCGCCAGCAGCTTGGGTCAAAACTATGGCTACACCTTC.

The rearrangement uses TRBV9 and TRBJ2-3; 9 nucleotides align to TRBD2. V shed 4 bases and J 3 bases; nucleotides not matched to a gene: 15. Germline CDR1 is SGDLS and CDR2 is YYNGEE. The CDR3 is 18 amino acids. The DNA of the CDR3 is TGTGCCAGCAGCCCACGAGGGACTAGCAGGTACGGAACAGATACGCAGTATTTT. Its protein is CASSPRGTSRYGTDTQYF.

The chain carries TRBV6-6 and TRBJ2-7, with D possibly being TRBD2 (5 bases). The CDR3 loop spans 14 amino acids. V was trimmed by 7 bases and J by 0 bases, leaving 13 bases between them. The germline gives CDR1 MNHNY, CDR2 SVGAGI (reference sequence). This CDR3 reads CASKITGFSYEQYF. CDR3 DNA: TGTGCCAGCAAGATCACGGGATTCTCCTACGAGCAGTACTTC.

This clone was picked up a small number of times. V usage is TRBV5-8 and J usage is TRBJ2-1, with TRBD2 identical over 10 bases. CDR3 length equals 15 residues. From germline, CDR1 is SGHTS and CDR2 YDEGEE. The junction had 5 bases not matched to a gene; V was cut back by 4 bases and J by 4 bases. CDR3 region: CASSPGTSAYNEQFF. For the CDR3, the DNA is TGTGCCAGCAGCCCGGGGACTAGCGCATACAATGAGCAGTTCTTC.

The chain combines TRBV10-3 with TRBJ2-3; TRBD2 matches at 10 bases. Germline V gene lookup returns CDR1 ENHRY and CDR2 SYGVKD. CDR3 length: 17 residues. Trimming at V came to 3 bases and at J to 0 bases, leaving 6 bases not matched to a gene. CDR3 DNA: TGTGCCATCAGTGAATTAACTAGCGGGGCGAGCACAGATACGCAGTATTTT. Its protein product is CAISELTSGASTDTQYF.

J is TRBJ2-1 and V is TRBV6-6; 10 nucleotides agree with TRBD1. The junction had 5 bases not matched to a gene; V was cut back by 1 base and J by 8 bases. The CDR3 consists of 15 residues. Germline V gene sequence: CDR1 MNHNY, CDR2 SVGAGI (reference sequence). CDR3: CASSYYRDRGHEQFF. The CDR3 DNA is TGTGCCAGCAGTTACTACCGGGACAGGGGCCATGAGCAGTTCTTC.

V usage is TRBV30 and J usage is TRBJ2-3, with TRBD2 matching 9 bases. J lost 1 base, V lost 4 bases, and 9 bases had no gene match. Germline CDR1 reads GTSNPN; CDR2 reads SVGIG (reference sequence). The CDR3 loop spans 16 amino acids. CDR3 region: CAWIPSVAGGTDTQYF. CDR3 coding DNA: TGTGCCTGGATCCCCAGTGTAGCGGGAGGCACAGATACGCAGTATTTT.

There are a few counts of this clone. This chain connects TRBV10-1 to TRBJ2-5; no definite D call. This CDR3 is built from 16 residues. Germline CDR1 is WNHNN and CDR2 is SYGVQD (reference sequence). Trimming shortened V by 0 bases and J by 4 bases, and 15 bases separated the two germline ends. The CDR3 sequence is CASSESVNSWAETQYF. CDR3 nucleotide sequence: TGCGCCAGCAGTGAGTCGGTTAATAGTTGGGCAGAGACCCAGTACTTC.

This chain joins TRBV5-4 and TRBJ1-6, with D possibly being TRBD1 (5 bases). The CDR3 has 14 amino acids. Trimming pared 2 bases from V and 6 bases from J, leaving 9 bases between. Germline values: CDR1 SGHNT, CDR2 YYREEE (reference sequence). CDR3 region: CASSLAGFNSPLHF. As DNA, the CDR3 is TGTGCCAGCAGCTTAGCAGGGTTTAATTCACCCCTCCACTTT. Looking up the rest from reference TRBV5-4 and TRBJ1-6 gives the full variable domain: ETGVTQSPTHLIKTRGQQVTLRCSSQSGHNTVSWYQQALGQGPQFIFQYYREEENGRGNFPPRFSGLQFPNYSSELNVNALELDDSALYLCASSLAGFNSPLHFGNGTRLTVT.

Concerning this clone: Additional DNA sequences in this sample encode the identical CDR3. The V call is TRBV11-3, the J call TRBJ2-1; 7 positions agree with TRBD2. V shed 2 bases, J shed 3 bases, and the junction held 4 bases outside the gene matches. The CDR3 contains 15 residues. Looked up from germline, CDR1 is SGHNT and CDR2 is YENEEA. The CDR3 protein is CASSLSSGGYNEQFF. Here the CDR3 DNA reads TGTGCCAGCAGCTTATCTAGCGGAGGCTACAATGAGCAGTTCTTC.

The chain recombines TRBV6-2 or TRBV6-3 with TRBJ1-4; D is ambiguous. The V end was cut by 5 bases, the J end by 0 bases, with 13 bases between. Germline assignment: CDR1 MNHEY and CDR2 SVGEGT. This CDR3 is 16 amino acids long. For the CDR3, the DNA is TGTGCCAGCAGTGGGCCGAGTACTGCAACTAATGAAAAACTGTTTTTT. Amino acid sequence: CASSGPSTATNEKLFF.

J is TRBJ2-2 and V is TRBV11-3, with 9 positions matching TRBD2. Germline V gives CDR1 SGHNT, CDR2 YENEEA. Unmatched junction bases numbered 5, after V lost 5 bases and J lost 1 base. The CDR3 spans 16 residues. CDR3 sequence reads: CASSQATSGNTGELFF. In nucleotides, the CDR3 is TGTGCCAGCAGCCAAGCGACTAGCGGGAACACCGGGGAGCTGTTTTTT.

The chain uses TRBV6-5 and TRBJ1-5, with 8 positions matching TRBD1. The CDR3 is made up of 15 amino acids. The germline V gene encodes CDR1 MNHEY and CDR2 SVGAGI. The junction had 13 bases not matched to a gene; V was cut back by 5 bases and J by 10 bases. CDR3 sequence (DNA): TGTGCCAGCAGTCCTAGGGGGGGACAGGCTAGCCCCCAGCATTTT. Amino acid sequence: CASSPRGGQASPQHF.

The CDR3 nucleotides are TGCGCCAGCAGCTTGTCCGGGACAGGGGTCGCCAATTCACCCCTCCACTTT. Translation gives CASSLSGTGVANSPLHF. V gene TRBV5-1 combines with J gene TRBJ1-6; 10 positions agree with TRBD1. The CDR3 covers 17 residues. With 1 base clipped from V and 7 bases from J, the junction kept 8 bases outside the gene matches. Per the germline V gene, CDR1 is SGHRS and CDR2 is YFSETQ.

The rearrangement uses TRBV5-5 and TRBJ1-1; no definite D call. Trimming pared 1 base from V and 0 bases from J, leaving 7 bases between. This CDR3 has 14 amino acids. The germline V gene encodes CDR1 SGHKS and CDR2 YYEKEE (reference sequence). DNA for the CDR3: TGTGCCAGCAGCTTGCAGAGGATGAACACTGAAGCTTTCTTT. The encoded protein is CASSLQRMNTEAFF.

The rearrangement joins TRBV3-1 (or the pseudogene TRBV3-2) to TRBJ2-7; 11 positions agree with TRBD1. Germline V gene data show CDR1 as LGHDT and CDR2 as YNNKEL (reference sequence). Germline trimming cut 4 bases from V and 1 base from J; bases unmatched to any gene: 0. There are 14 residues in the CDR3. CDR3 in amino acids: CASSRDRGSYEQYF. The DNA for the CDR3 is TGTGCCAGCAGCCGGGACAGGGGGTCCTACGAGCAGTACTTC.

The chain carries TRBV18 and TRBJ2-5; tentative D call: TRBD1 (6 bases). CDR3 size: 14 residues. V dropped 3 bases and J dropped 2 bases, with 10 bases sitting between them. Germline CDR1 is KGHSH and CDR2 is LQKENI. The CDR3 spells CASSPDRLQETQYF. CDR3 sequence (DNA): TGTGCCAGCTCACCCGACAGGCTTCAAGAGACCCAGTACTTC.

This chain joins TRBV4-3 and TRBJ2-1; D gene unclear. The V and J ends lost 4 bases and 9 bases respectively, with 13 bases between them. CDR1 is LGHNA and CDR2 is YSLEER in the germline V gene. The CDR3 length is 13 residues. The CDR3 sequence is CASSPAGSGEQFF. For the CDR3, the DNA is TGCGCCAGCAGCCCGGCAGGATCCGGTGAGCAGTTCTTC.

The CDR3 DNA sequence: TGTGCCAGCAGCTCCGCAGGACACCGCACAGATACGCAGTATTTT. This codes for CASSSAGHRTDTQYF. The rearrangement joins TRBV9 to TRBJ2-3; TRBD1 is a possible D gene (5 bases). V lost 4 bases, J lost 1 base, and 13 bases lay in between. Germline values: CDR1 SGDLS, CDR2 YYNGEE. The CDR3 extends over 15 amino acids.

The chain couples TRBV19 to TRBJ2-1; 8 bases map to TRBD1. This CDR3 spans 16 amino acids. V was pared by 1 base and J by 7 bases, with 9 bases of the junction left unmatched. Germline V CDR1 and CDR2: LNHDA, SQIVND (reference sequence). The CDR3 loop is CASSIVAGTGGNEQFF. In DNA, the CDR3 is TGTGCCAGTAGTATAGTCGCTGGGACAGGCGGAAATGAGCAGTTCTTC.

This clone was found a few times. CDR3 loop: CASSESRTSGNEQFF. The CDR3 DNA follows: TGTGCCAGCAGTGAATCAAGGACTAGCGGGAATGAGCAGTTCTTC. The J gene is TRBJ2-1, the V gene TRBV2; 11 bases agree with TRBD2. The CDR3 spans 15 residues. Germline V gene data show CDR1 as SNHLY and CDR2 as FYNNEI. The V segment lost 2 bases and the J segment 7 bases; nucleotides outside the gene matches: 4.

In its sample, this clone was seen once. The V and J genes are TRBV21-1 and TRBJ1-4. TRBV21-1 is an annotated pseudogene. The CDR3 totals 16 residues. This CDR3 is CASGPWGGTTNEKLFF. The CDR3 DNA is TGTGCCAGCGGTCCTTGGGGGGGGACAACTAATGAAAAACTGTTTTTT.

The rearrangement uses TRBV12-5 and TRBJ2-2; tentative D call: TRBD2 (5 bases). The CDR3 consists of 16 residues. Germline V CDR1 and CDR2: LGHNT, FRNRAP. Trimming pared 0 bases from V and 6 bases from J, leaving 14 bases between. CDR3 protein: CASGLVRDITPGELFF. CDR3 nucleotides: TGTGCTAGTGGTTTGGTGAGGGATATAACACCCGGGGAGCTGTTTTTT.

A few counts support this clone. The rearrangement uses TRBV6-5 and TRBJ1-1; maybe TRBD1 (6 bases). Trimming pared 7 bases from V and 7 bases from J, leaving 19 bases between. Germline V gives CDR1 MNHEY, CDR2 SVGAGI. This CDR3 contains 14 residues. In nucleotides, the CDR3 is TGTGCCAGCACCACAATGGCAGGGGAGGGTGAAGCTTTCTTT. Protein sequence: CASTTMAGEGEAFF.